This is a list of T cell receptor beta chains from one sample in a study of T cells in Graves' hyperthyroidism and ophthalmopathy. One entry per CDR3 protein results from TCRdb running MiXCR on the multiplex PCR reads. The table has 500,000 to 650,000 distinct CDR3 sequences, roughly 14% seen once; the top ten hold around an eighth. Sequences were obtained from blood. All receptors derive from a woman between 50 and 59 years old with Graves' ophthalmopathy. CDR3s include the opening cysteine and the closing phenylalanine or tryptophan. The D gene is left open where the match is weak. Clone size, where shown, is once, few, many, or a class for clones that have expanded.

many	.	TRBV28	TRBJ1-3	CASSSLLGGPGNTIYF	TGTGCCAGCAGTTCGTTGTTAGGAGGTCCCGGAAACACCATATATTTT
many	.	TRBV2	TRBJ2-3	CASRGLTRADTQYF	TGTGCCAGCAGGGGTTTGACTAGGGCAGATACGCAGTATTTT
.	TRBD2	TRBV5-6	TRBJ2-7	CASSSLSGSPFYEQYF	TGTGCCAGCAGCTCCCTGAGCGGGAGCCCCTTCTACGAGCAGTACTTC
.	TRBD2	TRBV4-3	TRBJ2-3	CASSLGPGLAADTQYF	TGCGCCAGCAGCTTAGGACCGGGACTAGCAGCAGATACGCAGTATTTT
.	.	TRBV6-5	TRBJ2-4	CASSFAGIQYF	TGTGCCAGCAGTTTCGCTGGGATTCAGTACTTC
.	.	TRBV6-2/TRBV6-3	TRBJ2-1	CASSQNPGNEQFF	TGTGCCAGCAGTCAAAACCCAGGCAATGAGCAGTTCTTC
few	TRBD2	TRBV5-1	TRBJ2-1	CASSFLAGGVGDEQFF	TGCGCCAGCAGCTTCCTAGCGGGAGGGGTGGGGGATGAGCAGTTCTTC
many	TRBD1	TRBV2	TRBJ1-1	CASRDRVSTEAFF	TGTGCCAGCAGGGACAGGGTGAGCACTGAAGCTTTCTTT
.	.	TRBV5-6	TRBJ1-2	CASSLGTGYTF	TGTGCCAGCAGCTTGGGGACGGGCTACACCTTC
.	.	TRBV19	TRBJ2-5	CASGEGRQETQYF	TGTGCCAGTGGAGAGGGACGGCAAGAGACCCAGTACTTC
many	TRBD2	TRBV28	TRBJ2-7	CASRLAGDSYEQYF	TGTGCCAGCAGATTAGCGGGAGACTCCTACGAGCAGTACTTC
.	.	TRBV6-1	TRBJ2-3	CASSPMGVNTDTQYF	TGTGCCAGCAGCCCTATGGGGGTTAACACAGATACGCAGTATTTT
many	.	TRBV7-9	TRBJ1-1	CASSLVIEGTEAFF	TGTGCCAGCAGCTTAGTCATCGAGGGTACTGAAGCTTTCTTT
many	.	TRBV7-9	TRBJ2-7	CASSLIRDVSYEQYF	TGTGCCAGCAGCTTGATTCGGGACGTCTCCTACGAGCAGTACTTC
few	.	TRBV19	TRBJ2-7	CASSIGAGFSYEQYF	TGTGCCAGTAGTATAGGGGCGGGATTCTCCTACGAGCAGTACTTC
.	.	TRBV27	TRBJ2-1	CASSYWGVGEVEQFF	TGTGCCAGCAGCTATTGGGGGGTCGGGGAGGTTGAGCAGTTCTTC
.	TRBD2	TRBV5-8	TRBJ2-1	CASSLLLAGASNEQFF	TGTGCCAGCAGCTTACTGCTAGCGGGAGCGTCCAATGAGCAGTTCTTC
many	TRBD2	TRBV15	TRBJ2-1	CATSRDGTTYEQFF	TGTGCCACCAGCAGAGACGGGACTACTTATGAGCAGTTCTTC
many	.	TRBV24-1	TRBJ2-2	CATSGIAGPRTGELFF	TGTGCCACCAGTGGGATAGCAGGACCTAGGACCGGGGAGCTGTTTTTT
few	TRBD1	TRBV5-8	TRBJ2-3	CASRLRTGGRNTQYF	TGTGCCAGCAGGTTGAGGACAGGGGGAAGAAATACGCAGTATTTT
.	.	TRBV20-1	TRBJ1-5	CSARDYSGPNQPQHF	TGCAGTGCTAGAGATTACAGCGGTCCCAATCAGCCCCAGCATTTT
.	.	TRBV11-2	TRBJ2-7	CASVQGSASYEQYF	TGTGCCAGCGTTCAAGGTAGCGCTTCCTACGAGCAGTACTTC
few	.	TRBV20-1	TRBJ2-7	CSASPTRVELPHEQYF	TGCAGTGCTAGCCCGACCCGGGTCGAGCTCCCCCACGAGCAGTACTTC
few	.	TRBV4-1	TRBJ2-7	CASSQENRGSYEQYF	TGCGCCAGCAGCCAAGAGAATCGGGGCTCCTACGAGCAGTACTTC
many	.	TRBV12-3/TRBV12-4	TRBJ1-1	CASSHQGSRNTEAFF	TGTGCCAGCAGTCATCAGGGGTCAAGGAACACTGAAGCTTTCTTT
.	TRBD1	TRBV28	TRBJ2-7	CASSAGTATEQYF	TGTGCCAGCAGTGCCGGGACAGCGACCGAGCAGTACTTC
few	.	TRBV7-9	TRBJ1-5	CASSPGGRGSGQPQHF	TGTGCCAGCAGCCCGGGGGGGCGCGGTTCGGGTCAGCCCCAGCATTTT